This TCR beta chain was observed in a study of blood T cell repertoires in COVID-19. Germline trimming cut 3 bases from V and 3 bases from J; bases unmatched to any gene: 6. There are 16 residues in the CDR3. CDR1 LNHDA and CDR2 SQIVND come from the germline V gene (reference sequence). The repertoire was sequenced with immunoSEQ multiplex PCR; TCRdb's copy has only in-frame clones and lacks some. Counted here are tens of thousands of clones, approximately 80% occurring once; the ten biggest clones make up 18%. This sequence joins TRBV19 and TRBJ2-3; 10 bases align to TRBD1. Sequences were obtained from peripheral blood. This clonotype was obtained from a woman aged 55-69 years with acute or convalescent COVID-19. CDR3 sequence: CASSMDLGQGTDTQYF. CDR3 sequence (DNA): TGTGCCAGTAGTATGGATTTGGGACAGGGGACAGATACGCAGTATTTT.